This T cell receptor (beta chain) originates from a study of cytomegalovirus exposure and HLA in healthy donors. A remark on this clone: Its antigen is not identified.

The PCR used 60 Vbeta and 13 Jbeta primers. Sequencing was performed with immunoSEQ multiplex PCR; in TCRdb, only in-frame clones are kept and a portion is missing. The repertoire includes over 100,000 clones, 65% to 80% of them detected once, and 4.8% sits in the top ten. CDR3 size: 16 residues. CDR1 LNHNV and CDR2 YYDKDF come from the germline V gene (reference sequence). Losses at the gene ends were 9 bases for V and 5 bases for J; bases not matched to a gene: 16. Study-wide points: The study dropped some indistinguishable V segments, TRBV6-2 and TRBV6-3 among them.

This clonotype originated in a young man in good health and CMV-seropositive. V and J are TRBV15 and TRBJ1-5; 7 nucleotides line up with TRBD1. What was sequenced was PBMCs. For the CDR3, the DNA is TGTGCCACGAGTGACAGTCAACAGGGGACCTATCAGCCCCAGCATTTT. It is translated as CATSDSQQGTYQPQHF.